These 10 T cell receptor beta chains came from one sample sequenced in a study of OX40 agonist ivuxolimab in advanced cancers. TCRdb's copy holds only in-frame clones and misses some; the assay was immunoSEQ multiplex PCR. The sample lists 90,000 to 120,000 clones, about 91% occurring once. The sequenced sample was CD4+ or CD8+ T cells sorted from blood, obtained in a trial of the OX40 agonist ivuxolimab. The receptor set was obtained from an adult with an advanced solid tumor such as melanoma, head and neck, liver or kidney cancer.

The rearrangement joins TRBV7-9 to TRBJ2-2; D may be TRBD2 (6 bases). Germline loops: CDR1 SEHNR, CDR2 FQNEAQ (reference sequence). The V end lost 3 bases, the J end lost 1 base, and 9 bases lay between the germline ends. The CDR3 is made up of 15 amino acids. CDR3 region: CASSLNSGNTGELFF. The CDR3 nucleotides are TGTGCCAGCAGCTTGAATAGCGGGAACACCGGGGAGCTGTTTTTT.

The chain is built from TRBV27 and TRBJ2-2; the D gene is possibly TRBD1 (5 bases). V lost 3 bases to trimming and J lost 2 bases, with 13 bases between them. This CDR3 is built from 16 residues. Germline CDR1 reads MNHEY; CDR2 reads SMNVEV (reference sequence). CDR3 region: CASSFLDRINTGELFF. In DNA, the CDR3 is TGTGCCAGCAGTTTTCTTGACAGAATAAACACCGGGGAGCTGTTTTTT.

The chain is built from TRBV27 and TRBJ1-5, with D possibly TRBD1 on 5 matching bases. V dropped 5 bases and J dropped 3 bases, with 14 bases sitting between them. CDR1 and CDR2 from the germline V gene are MNHEY and SMNVEV (reference sequence). This CDR3 spans 15 amino acids. DNA of the CDR3: TGTGCCAGCAGTGGCAAGGGGAACAACAATCAGCCCCAGCATTTT. It yields the protein CASSGKGNNNQPQHF.

V is TRBV9 and J is TRBJ2-5, with TRBD2 matching 11 bases. The germline CDR1 and CDR2 sequences are SGDLS and YYNGEE. CDR3 length equals 20 residues. Losses at the gene ends were 4 bases for V and 0 bases for J; bases not matched to a gene: 17. This CDR3 reads CASSTPLGASGGTYQETQYF. The CDR3 DNA sequence: TGTGCCAGCAGCACACCCCTGGGGGCTAGCGGGGGGACGTACCAAGAGACCCAGTACTTC.

This clone was seen a single time. The chain carries TRBV7-3 and TRBJ1-2; D gene unclear. Per the germline V gene, CDR1 is SGHTA and CDR2 is FQGTGA. The CDR3 spans 13 residues. Trimming removed 2 bases at V and 8 bases at J, with 12 bases between. The CDR3 here is CASSLEKGNGYTF. The CDR3 DNA reads as TGTGCCAGCAGCTTAGAGAAGGGAAACGGCTACACCTTC.

The chain is built from TRBV5-1 and TRBJ2-5; TRBD2 agrees at 8 bases. Per germline, CDR1 SGHRS and CDR2 YFSETQ. J lost 0 bases, V lost 0 bases, and 4 bases had no gene match. This CDR3 is built from 16 residues. CDR3 DNA: TGCGCCAGCAGCTTGGGCTCTAGCGGGTACCAAGAGACCCAGTACTTC. It is translated as CASSLGSSGYQETQYF.

The chain is built from TRBV2 and TRBJ2-7; a weak D match, TRBD2 (6 bases). This CDR3 has 15 amino acids. Between the trimmed V and J ends, which lost 2 bases and 2 bases, there was a span of 13 bases. Germline V gene sequence: CDR1 SNHLY, CDR2 FYNNEI. CDR3 coding DNA: TGTGCCAGCAGTGAAACCGTAATAGCGGCCTACGAGCAGTACTTC. Translation gives CASSETVIAAYEQYF.

The CDR3 DNA sequence: TGTGCCAGCAGCCCTAGACCAGCGGCGTCCTACGAGCAGTACTTC. Its translation is CASSPRPAASYEQYF. The chain couples TRBV27 to TRBJ2-7, with D maybe TRBD2 (5 bases). V lost 6 bases, J lost 1 base, and 16 bases lay in between. Germline V gene data show CDR1 as MNHEY and CDR2 as SMNVEV (reference sequence). The CDR3 loop spans 15 amino acids.

V gene TRBV7-3 combines with J gene TRBJ2-5; 9 positions match TRBD2. Germline CDR1 reads SGHTA; CDR2 reads FQGTGA. V dropped 5 bases and J dropped 4; count of bases not matched to a gene: 8. This CDR3 is 15 amino acids long. This CDR3 is CASSPGVAGVETQYF. CDR3 DNA sequence: TGTGCCAGCAGCCCCGGAGTAGCGGGAGTAGAGACCCAGTACTTC.

The V and J genes are TRBV7-9 and TRBJ2-7; D not resolved. Trimming removed 0 bases from V and 2 bases from J, with 8 bases in between. The CDR3 spans 14 residues. Germline V lookup: CDR1 SEHNR, CDR2 FQNEAQ (reference sequence). CDR3 in DNA: TGTGCCAGCAGCTTAGCGAATGCCCCCTACGAGCAGTACTTC. The encoded protein is CASSLANAPYEQYF.